The rows below give T cell receptor beta chains drawn from one sample of a study of blood T cell repertoires in COVID-19. Assay used: immunoSEQ multiplex PCR; TCRdb lists only in-frame clones, some missing. The data show roughly 220,000 clones, with about 80% seen just once and 3% held by the top ten. The sample was peripheral blood. These receptor sequences come from a woman in her twenties or thirties who had recovered from COVID-19. Both conserved end residues are part of each CDR3. Each record gives: J gene, D gene, V gene, clone size, CDR3 protein, CDR3 DNA. D genes are given only for firm matches. For some rows the clone size is stated as once, few or many, or as a class when expanded; others skip it.

>TRBJ1-1|TRBD1|TRBV27|-
CASSLLEGGRAEAFF
TGTGCCAGCAGTTTATTAGAAGGGGGCAGGGCTGAAGCTTTCTTT
>TRBJ2-6|TRBD1|TRBV28|once
CASSYHNRGLSSGANVLTF
TGTGCCAGCAGCTATCACAACAGGGGGCTGAGCTCTGGGGCCAACGTCCTGACTTTC
>TRBJ2-7|TRBD1|TRBV11-2|-
CARDRGGQGESSYEQYF
TGTGCCCGCGATAGAGGAGGACAGGGTGAATCATCCTACGAGCAGTACTTC
>TRBJ1-3|-|TRBV28|-
CASSLIWTNWDSGNTIYF
TGTGCCAGCAGTTTGATTTGGACTAACTGGGACTCTGGAAACACCATATATTTT
>TRBJ2-3|TRBD2|TRBV24-1|-
CATSAGGPSDTQYF
TGTGCCACCAGTGCGGGAGGGCCCTCAGATACGCAGTATTTT
>TRBJ1-1|TRBD1|TRBV5-4|-
CASSSQQGAANTEAFF
TGTGCCAGCAGTTCTCAACAGGGGGCAGCGAACACTGAAGCTTTCTTT
>TRBJ2-1|-|TRBV5-4|-
CASSYRDTRTEQFF
TGTGCCAGCAGCTACAGAGATACCCGCACTGAGCAGTTCTTC
>TRBJ1-2|-|TRBV5-1|-
CASRGPAIYGYTF
TGCGCCAGCAGGGGTCCAGCGATCTATGGCTACACCTTC
>TRBJ2-1|-|TRBV5-1|-
CASSLGNWRASYNEQFF
TGCGCCAGCAGCTTGGGAAACTGGAGGGCGTCCTACAATGAGCAGTTCTTC
>TRBJ2-1|TRBD2|TRBV10-3|-
CAIRMTSGRDNEQFF
TGTGCCATCAGGATGACTAGCGGGAGAGACAATGAGCAGTTCTTC
>TRBJ1-3|-|TRBV2|-
CASSDRVTIGNTIYF
TGTGCCAGCAGTGACAGGGTCACAATTGGAAACACCATATATTTT
>TRBJ2-5|-|TRBV12-3/TRBV12-4|-
CASSLAAGETQYF
TGTGCCAGCAGTTTAGCTGCCGGAGAGACCCAGTACTTC
>TRBJ1-1|-|TRBV11-2|-
CASRGPEAFF
TGTGCCAGCAGGGGGCCTGAAGCTTTCTTT
>TRBJ2-5|-|TRBV6-5|-
CASSYDIQETQYF
TGTGCCAGCAGTTATGACATCCAAGAGACCCAGTACTTC
>TRBJ1-5|TRBD1|TRBV4-1|-
CASSQTGNSNQPQHF
TGCGCCAGCAGCCAGACAGGGAATAGCAATCAGCCCCAGCATTTT
>TRBJ2-7|TRBD2|TRBV7-2|-
CASRSRTSGYEQYF
TGTGCCAGCAGATCCCGGACTAGCGGCTACGAGCAGTACTTC
>TRBJ1-1|-|TRBV20-1|-
CSASWTASLF
TGCAGTGCTAGTTGGACAGCCTCGCTTTTT
>TRBJ2-7|TRBD2|TRBV19|-
CASSIGPPGLPYEQYF
TGTGCCAGTAGTATCGGTCCTCCGGGACTACCCTACGAGCAGTACTTC
>TRBJ2-3|-|TRBV12-3/TRBV12-4|-
CASGSSRADTQYF
TGTGCCAGCGGGTCCAGCCGGGCAGATACGCAGTATTTT
>TRBJ1-1|-|TRBV2|-
CASSETAQNTEAFF
TGTGCCAGCAGTGAAACAGCTCAGAACACTGAAGCTTTCTTT
>TRBJ1-2|TRBD1|TRBV30|-
CAWRPRGPRGYTF
TGTGCCTGGAGGCCTAGGGGGCCTAGGGGGTACACCTTC
>TRBJ2-1|TRBD2|TRBV20-1|-
CSVRTREQFF
TGCAGTGTTCGGACTAGAGAGCAGTTCTTC
>TRBJ1-6|-|TRBV20-1|once
CSASKVRSSYNSPLHF
TGCAGTGCTAGTAAGGTCCGGAGCTCCTATAATTCACCCCTCCACTTT
>TRBJ2-1|-|TRBV27|-
CASSFSRETGLAYNEQFF
TGTGCCAGCAGCTTCTCCCGAGAAACAGGGCTGGCCTACAATGAGCAGTTCTTC
>TRBJ1-5|TRBD1|TRBV30|-
CAWSEGQVIQPQHF
TGTGCCTGGAGTGAAGGACAGGTCATACAGCCCCAGCATTTT
>TRBJ1-1|-|TRBV7-6|-
CASSLGAPGSTEAFF
TGTGCCAGCAGCTTAGGGGCCCCTGGGAGCACTGAAGCTTTCTTT
>TRBJ1-5|-|TRBV28|-
CASKTGDQPQHF
TGTGCCAGTAAGACAGGAGATCAGCCCCAGCATTTT
>TRBJ2-7|TRBD2|TRBV7-2|-
CASSYPGLPVSYEQYF
TGTGCCAGCAGCTACCCGGGACTACCGGTCTCCTACGAGCAGTACTTC
>TRBJ1-6|-|TRBV5-6|few
CASSFHGFNSPLHF
TGTGCCAGCAGCTTTCACGGTTTTAATTCACCCCTCCACTTT
>TRBJ2-7|TRBD2|TRBV28|many
CASSFGPTSGRVTYEQYF
TGTGCCAGCAGTTTCGGGCCAACTAGCGGGAGGGTTACCTACGAGCAGTACTTC
>TRBJ2-7|TRBD1|TRBV27|-
CASSSRDRSYEQYF
TGTGCCAGCAGTTCCAGGGACAGAAGCTACGAGCAGTACTTC
>TRBJ1-2|TRBD1|TRBV30|-
CAWDRGTNYGYTF
TGTGCCTGGGACAGGGGCACCAACTATGGCTACACCTTC
>TRBJ2-1|TRBD2|TRBV19|-
CASSMGGLAGFKGQFF
TGTGCCAGTAGTATGGGGGGACTAGCGGGGTTCAAGGGGCAGTTCTTC
>TRBJ2-3|TRBD2|TRBV5-1|-
CASSWKRGEGGDTQYF
TGCGCCAGCAGCTGGAAGCGGGGGGAAGGGGGAGATACGCAGTATTTT
>TRBJ1-2|-|TRBV15|-
CATSRVSPEGYTF
TGTGCCACCAGCAGAGTTAGCCCGGAGGGCTACACCTTC
>TRBJ2-7|TRBD2|TRBV2|-
CASKTSGGYEQYF
TGTGCCAGCAAAACTAGCGGGGGTTACGAGCAGTACTTC
>TRBJ2-1|TRBD2|TRBV9|-
CASSAGLADYNEQFF
TGTGCCAGCAGCGCTGGACTAGCGGACTACAATGAGCAGTTCTTC
>TRBJ1-4|TRBD1|TRBV28|-
CASSRTGGAGEKLFF
TGTGCCAGCAGCAGAACAGGGGGCGCTGGGGAAAAACTGTTTTTT
>TRBJ1-1|-|TRBV10-2|-
CASRNMNTEAFF
TGCGCCAGCAGAAACATGAACACTGAAGCTTTCTTT
>TRBJ2-3|TRBD1|TRBV27|-
CASSILPTGGLTDTQYF
TGTGCCAGCAGTATTTTACCGACAGGGGGTCTCACAGATACGCAGTATTTT
>TRBJ2-1|TRBD2|TRBV7-3|-
CASSSDGGEESEQFF
TGTGCCAGCAGCTCTGACGGGGGGGAAGAGTCGGAGCAGTTCTTC
>TRBJ2-1|-|TRBV19|-
CASSTTGFPYNEQFF
TGTGCCAGTAGTACAACAGGATTCCCCTACAATGAGCAGTTCTTC
>TRBJ2-1|TRBD2|TRBV27|-
CASSFESLAGYNEQFF
TGTGCCAGCAGTTTTGAGTCCCTAGCGGGCTACAATGAGCAGTTCTTC